The sequence of this T cell receptor beta chain was determined in a study of T cells in women clearing cervical HPV infection. The CDR3 spans 13 residues. Germline CDR1 reads KGHSH; CDR2 reads LQKENI. TCRdb's copy holds only in-frame clones and misses some; the assay was immunoSEQ multiplex PCR. Recorded for this sample: tens of thousands of clones. Details on this clone: Read data end 3 residues before the CDR3 end; the end is taken from the germline J gene.

The sequence derives from a woman aged 18 to 75 with a cervical HPV16 infection that either progressed to CIN3+ or cleared (not recorded which). This chain links TRBV18 with TRBJ2-4; possibly TRBD1 for D (6 bases). Sequenced input: blood buffy coat. CDR3 loop: CASSPPGAYGQYF. The DNA read from the CDR3 is TGTGCCAGCTCACCACCGGGGGCCTATGGT.